What follows describes a single T cell receptor beta chain. Those enrolled in Seattle joined during active infection and were followed longitudinally afterward. Using immunoSEQ multiplex PCR, the repertoire was profiled, and TCRdb retains in-frame clones only, with some absent. The profile shows tens of thousands of clones, less than 95% of them singletons. This sample stems from a study of blood T cell repertoires in COVID-19. Across the study: Acute and convalescent COVID-19 specimens originated in the United States, Italy and Spain. Nucleic acid was either cDNA or gDNA, and it came from T cells, B-cell-depleted T cells, or PBMCs.

The CDR3 length is 17 residues. The sequencing sample was made of peripheral blood. The chain recombines TRBV1 with TRBJ2-3; the table's D gene call, TRBD2, was not cross checked with the DNA. TRBV1 is a pseudogene segment. The TCR sequence derives from a man aged 45-60 years with COVID-19, enrolled during active disease. The CDR3 DNA is TGCACCAGCAGCCAAGAAGGGCTTGAGCGGGCCACAGATACGCAGTATTTT. Translation: CTSSQEGLERATDTQYF.